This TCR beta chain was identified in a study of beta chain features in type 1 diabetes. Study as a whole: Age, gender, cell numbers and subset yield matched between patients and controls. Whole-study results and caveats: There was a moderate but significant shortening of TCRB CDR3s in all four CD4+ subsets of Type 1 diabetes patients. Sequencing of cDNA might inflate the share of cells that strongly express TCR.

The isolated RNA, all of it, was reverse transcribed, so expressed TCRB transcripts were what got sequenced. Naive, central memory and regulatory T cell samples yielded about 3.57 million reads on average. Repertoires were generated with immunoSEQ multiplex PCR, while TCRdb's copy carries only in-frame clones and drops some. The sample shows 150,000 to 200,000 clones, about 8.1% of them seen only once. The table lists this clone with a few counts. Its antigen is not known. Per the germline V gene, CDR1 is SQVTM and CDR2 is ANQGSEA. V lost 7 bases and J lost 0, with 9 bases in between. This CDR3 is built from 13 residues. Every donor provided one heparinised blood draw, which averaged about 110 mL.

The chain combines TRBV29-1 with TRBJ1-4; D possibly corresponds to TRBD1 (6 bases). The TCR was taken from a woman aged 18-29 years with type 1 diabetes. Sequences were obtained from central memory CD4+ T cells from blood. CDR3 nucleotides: TGCAGCGCGACAGGATCAACTAATGAAAAACTGTTTTTT. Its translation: CSATGSTNEKLFF.